The 16 T cell receptor beta chains given below trace back to one sample, sequenced in a study of blood T cells in healthy people across ages. A J-beta primer mix and a sample-barcoded 5' primer were used in a second PCR of roughly 6 to 11 cycles. TCRdb ran MiXCR on the 5' RACE reads and lists one entry per CDR3 protein. The table has about 670,000 distinct CDR3 sequences, over 40% seen once. Sequences were obtained from blood. The receptors shown here come from a man older than 75 in good health.

The rearrangement links TRBV7-2 to TRBJ2-1, with TRBD2 matching over 7 bases. The CDR3 extends over 17 amino acids. Germline assignment: CDR1 SGHTA and CDR2 FQGNSA. After removal of 2 bases from V and 1 base from J, the junction contained 8 bases not matched to a gene. CDR3 loop: CASSLNLGRESYNEQFF. In nucleotides, the CDR3 is TGTGCCAGCAGCTTAAATCTAGGGAGGGAATCCTACAATGAGCAGTTCTTC.

This clonotype was observed a handful of times. The chain is built from TRBV12-3 or TRBV12-4 and TRBJ1-5, with 9 bases matching TRBD1. The CDR3 extends over 16 amino acids. V shed 6 bases and J 6 bases; nucleotides not matched to a gene: 12. CDR3 protein: CASSRGTGLFSQPQHF. DNA for the CDR3: TGTGCCAGCAGCCGTGGGACAGGGCTCTTTAGTCAGCCCCAGCATTTT.

This clonotype showed up just a few times. The V gene is TRBV20-1, the J gene TRBJ1-2; no clear D. In germline, CDR1 is DFQATT, CDR2 SNEGSKA (reference sequence). V was clipped by 6 bases and J by 6 bases, with 14 bases between them. The CDR3 sequence is 12 residues long. CDR3 protein: CSAYQAPDGYTF. In DNA, the CDR3 is TGCAGTGCATACCAAGCCCCGGATGGCTACACCTTC.

The chain couples TRBV6-5 to TRBJ2-5; 7 bases fit TRBD1. Germline CDR1 reads MNHEY; CDR2 reads SVGAGI. The ends lost 5 bases at V and 2 bases at J; junction bases unmatched: 5. The CDR3 totals 14 residues. The CDR3 DNA reads as TGTGCCAGCAGTCGGGACAGTAGACAAGAGACCCAGTACTTC. This gives the protein CASSRDSRQETQYF.

This chain links TRBV2 with TRBJ1-4; TRBD1 might be the D (5 bases). Trimming removed 8 bases from V and 6 bases from J, with 13 bases in between. The V gene's germline CDR1 is SNHLY and CDR2 FYNNEI. This CDR3 is built from 13 residues. CDR3 nucleotide sequence: TGTGCCAGCCAGCGTGGGGGGGATGAAAAACTGTTTTTT. Amino acid sequence: CASQRGGDEKLFF. Variable domain in full (rest from reference TRBV2 and TRBJ1-4): EPEVTQTPSHQVTQMGQEVILRCVPISNHLYFYWYRQILGQKVEFLVSFYNNEISEKSEIFDDQFSVERPDGSNFTLKIRSTKLEDSAMYFCASQRGGDEKLFFGSGTQLSVL.

The rearrangement uses TRBV20-1 and TRBJ1-5; no firm D call. The CDR3 has 13 amino acids. The V end lost 3 bases, the J end lost 7 bases, and 13 bases lay between the germline ends. Per germline, CDR1 DFQATT and CDR2 SNEGSKA (reference sequence). This chain's CDR3 is CSASMGPGQPQHF. The CDR3 nucleotides read TGCAGTGCTAGTATGGGCCCTGGGCAGCCCCAGCATTTT.

This clonotype was counted between two and nine times. The chain has TRBV12-3 or TRBV12-4 and TRBJ1-5; D gene uncertain. Trimming removed 6 bases from V and 7 bases from J, with 7 bases in between. The CDR3 spans 11 residues. The CDR3: CASSSSQPQHF. DNA of the CDR3: TGTGCCAGCAGCTCCTCGCAGCCCCAGCATTTT.

This clonotype was counted between two and nine times. A read error may account for a junction end that differs from germline. CDR3 in amino acids: CASSRAGVPNTGELFF. The CDR3 bases are TGTGCCAGCAGCCGTGCAGGGGTTCCGAACACTGGGGAGCTGTTTTTT. V is TRBV6-2 or TRBV6-3 and J is TRBJ2-2; maybe TRBD1 (6 bases). This CDR3 is built from 16 residues. The germline V gene has CDR1 MNHEY and CDR2 SVGEGT.

The V gene is TRBV7-2, the J gene TRBJ2-3, with D perhaps matching TRBD2 (6 bases). CDR1 SGHTA and CDR2 FQGNSA come from the germline V gene. The CDR3 runs 15 residues. V lost 3 bases and J 2 bases, leaving 12 bases between the germline ends. CDR3 sequence (DNA): TGTGCCAGCAGCTTCTCTAGCGACCCCACAGATACGCAGTATTTT. This sequence encodes CASSFSSDPTDTQYF.

The V and J genes are TRBV2 and TRBJ2-1; 9 positions agree with TRBD2. CDR1 SNHLY and CDR2 FYNNEI come from the germline V gene. The CDR3 has 15 residues. The J segment lost 7 bases and the V segment lost 6 bases, leaving 10 bases of the junction unmatched. CDR3 in amino acids: CASSVASGMGNEQFF. CDR3 coding DNA: TGTGCCAGCAGCGTCGCTAGCGGGATGGGGAATGAGCAGTTCTTC.

The V and J genes are TRBV29-1 and TRBJ2-7; D tentatively reads TRBD1 or TRBD2 (5 bases each). The end of the DNA aligns better with TRBJ2-5, so the J call may be wrong. Germline CDR1 SQVTM, CDR2 ANQGSEA. The CDR3 runs 15 residues. CDR3 protein: CSVRLGVGTPETQYF. The DNA of the CDR3 is TGCAGCGTCCGCCTGGGGGTTGGGACCCCAGAGACCCAGTACTTC.

There are a few counts of this clonotype. CDR3 DNA sequence: TGTGCCTGGAGTGAACTAAATGAAAAACTGTTTTTT. Its translation is CAWSELNEKLFF. This chain links TRBV30 with TRBJ1-4; unclear D gene. The germline CDR1 and CDR2 sequences are GTSNPN and SVGIG (reference sequence). V was clipped by 1 base and J by 5 bases, with 5 bases between them. The CDR3 is 12 residues long.

V usage is TRBV7-2 and J usage is TRBJ2-1; 7 bases map to TRBD2. CDR1 is SGHTA and CDR2 is FQGNSA in the germline V gene. Germline trimming cut 5 bases from V and 2 bases from J; bases unmatched to any gene: 9. This CDR3 region has 16 residues. The CDR3 DNA is TGTGCCAGCAGCAAATCACCCGGGACTACCTACAATGAGCAGTTCTTC. Protein sequence: CASSKSPGTTYNEQFF.

This rearrangement joins TRBV20-1 to TRBJ1-6; 8 bases map to TRBD1. CDR3 size: 15 residues. Germline V gene sequence: CDR1 DFQATT, CDR2 SNEGSKA (reference sequence). After removal of 6 bases from V and 5 bases from J, the junction contained 9 bases not matched to a gene. The CDR3 sequence: CSAPAGQEDNSPLHF. CDR3 sequence (DNA): TGCAGTGCCCCAGCGGGACAGGAGGATAATTCACCCCTCCACTTT.

The rearrangement joins TRBV6-1 to TRBJ1-5; D may be TRBD1 (6 bases). With 3 bases removed from V and 5 bases from J, the gap between germline ends came to 17 bases. The CDR3 runs 16 residues. Per the germline V gene, CDR1 is MNHNS and CDR2 is SASEGT. The CDR3 DNA reads TGTGCCAGCAGTGAGGGGGGGGGCTATCTGGATCAGCCCCAGCATTTT. Protein: CASSEGGGYLDQPQHF.

This chain connects TRBV20-1 to TRBJ2-7, with TRBD2 matching over 15 bases. TRBJ2-5 matches the DNA end more closely, so the J call is doubtful. CDR3 length: 14 amino acids. CDR1 and CDR2 (germline): DFQATT, SNEGSKA (reference sequence). The DNA for the CDR3 is TGCAGTGCTTGGACTAGCGGGGGGGGAAAGACCCAGTACTTC. Translation: CSAWTSGGGKTQYF.